This T cell receptor (beta chain) was sequenced in a study of Graves' ophthalmopathy and Graves' hyperthyroidism. Study-level points and caveats: A 13-signature model separated ophthalmopathy from stable hyperthyroidism, reaching around 89% sensitivity and approximately 81% specificity cross-validated. Forecasting of ophthalmopathy progression by the model achieved around 71% sensitivity and less than 80% specificity.

The study amplified TCR beta CDR3 regions using RNA transcripts. The first round was an RT-PCR with HTBI primers, and the second round was a multiplex PCR. Via MiXCR, TCRdb re-called the multiplex PCR reads, giving one row per CDR3 protein. Counted here are 740,000 or so distinct CDR3 sequences, roughly two fifths occurring once; the ten biggest clones make up 44%. This CDR3 comprises 14 residues. Germline CDR1 is SQVTM and CDR2 is ANQGSEA. J was trimmed by 3 bases and V by 6 bases; bases with no gene match: 6. Points on this clonotype: Antigen: not known.

All donors with ophthalmopathy were recorded as having moderate-to-severe activity, CAS ≥3, NOSPECS ≥4 and a duration under 3 months. The diagnostic workup employed clinical symptoms, serum thyroxine, TRAb, thyroid ultrasound and orbital computed tomography. The receptor was derived from an adult man with Graves' ophthalmopathy. The rearrangement links TRBV29-1 to TRBJ1-4; 8 bases fit TRBD1. Sequenced material: peripheral blood. CDR3 amino acids: CSVAGTGANEKLFF. The CDR3 DNA follows: TGCAGCGTAGCCGGGACAGGTGCTAATGAAAAACTGTTTTTT.